This record concerns one T cell receptor (beta chain) sequence. This specimen belongs to a study of response to subunit inactivated influenza vaccine. TCRdb redid the calling of the RT-PCR reads with MiXCR, one entry per CDR3 protein. The sample has about 570,000 distinct CDR3 sequences, roughly 10% seen once. Germline CDR1 reads MNHEY; CDR2 reads SVGEGT. Trimming cost V 10 bases and J 8 bases; bases outside gene matches: 14. The CDR3 length is 15 residues. This sample also appeared in a second study, on T cells expressing NK-cell markers. That investigation notes: With UMIs, 5'RACE template switching was used to make TCR beta cDNA. In several experiments, sorting was restricted to alpha-beta TCR T cells by an anti-gamma-delta TCR antibody.

The sample was PBMCs from blood, taken on the day of vaccination. This TCR was sampled from a man aged 50-60 years who received an inactivated influenza vaccine. The chain combines TRBV6-2 or TRBV6-3 with TRBJ2-1, with 10 bases fitting TRBD2. CDR3 bases: TGTGCCAACGAGGCCCTAGCGGGGGTCGGGTATGAGCAGTTCTTC. It is translated as CANEALAGVGYEQFF.